The clone carrying this T cell receptor (beta chain) was found a few times. The antigen is undetermined. Given a much more abundant clone one base away, this may be a read error. With roughly 540 ng total RNA as template and a constant-region primer, TCR beta cDNA was made. Researchers made the TCR beta libraries by running three nested multiplex PCR rounds with slightly modified ARM-PCR. TRBV1-TRBV30 forward and Cbeta reverse primers drove the first two roughly 10-cycle rounds. TCRdb fed the multiplex PCR reads into MiXCR, producing one record per CDR3 protein. The sample carries 45,000 or so distinct CDR3 sequences, about three quarters recorded once. Co-extraction of RNA and DNA was performed on about 20-32 mg of unsorted bulk tissue. Germline-derived CDR1 and CDR2 are MGHDK and SYGVNS. There are 13 residues in the CDR3. The data are from a study of tumor-infiltrating lymphocytes in primary liver carcinoma. Whole-study context: The yield of productive TCRbeta reads per sample was roughly 3.65 to 7.5 million and was similar across tissue types. Points from the study as a whole: In tumor-adjacent and tumor-blood pairs, overlap was lower than in tumor region pairs.

The chain carries TRBV25-1 and TRBJ2-7, with a tentative D call TRBD1 (6 bases). This clonotype was sampled from a man aged 40-50 years with primary liver carcinoma and hepatitis B virus infection. Material for sequencing was liver tumor tissue from sampling region 2. Stated subset: tumor region T2, inferior pole. The CDR3: CVSSEGGSYEQYF. The CDR3 nucleotides are TGTGTCAGCAGTGAAGGGGGCTCCTACGAGCAGTACTTC.